The T cell receptor (beta chain) under discussion was sequenced for a study of blood T cells in healthy people across ages. Points from the study as a whole: A roughly linear fall in TCR beta diversity per million T cells was seen with increasing age. Whereas aged donors had fewer naive CD4+ cells, long-lived donors had more of them and higher diversity.

Peripheral blood was drawn, ten milliliters per donor. A sample-barcoded 5' primer and a J-beta primer mix were used in a second PCR of roughly 7 to 11 cycles. TCRdb reprocessed the 5' RACE reads via MiXCR and lists one record per CDR3 protein. Of hundreds of thousands of distinct CDR3 sequences detected, 40% to 50% appear once; the ten largest clones hold about 21%. Comments on this clonotype: The antigen is not known.

Germline values: CDR1 SGHAT, CDR2 FQNNGV. V gave up 5 bases and J gave up 4 bases, with 10 bases separating them. The CDR3 consists of 13 residues. This TCR was sampled from a man aged 55-75 years in good health. Sequencing was carried out using blood. The chain carries TRBV11-2 and TRBJ2-3; perhaps TRBD2 as D (5 bases). CDR3 sequence reads: CASSGGRADTQYF. CDR3 in DNA: TGTGCCAGCAGCGGAGGCCGGGCAGATACGCAGTATTTT.